One and the same sample provided the 7 T cell receptor beta chains below, sequenced in a study of spatial heterogeneity in lung cancer. TCRdb itself ran the 5' RACE reads through MiXCR, one entry per CDR3 protein. Here the sample spans 3,000 to 3,500 distinct CDR3 sequences, about 9.4% being singletons. Time point defined: sample taken at primary tumor resection. Source: normal lung tissue next to the tumor, taken at surgery. The receptors derive from a male donor with early-stage non-small cell lung cancer.

This clonotype has at least ten counts. The chain carries TRBV12-3 or TRBV12-4 and TRBJ2-1, with 14 bases fitting TRBD2. The V gene end was trimmed by 6 bases and the J gene end by 8 bases; junction bases not matched to a gene: 9. The length of the CDR3 is 16 residues. In DNA form, the CDR3 reads TGTGCCAGCAGCGCGGGACTAGCGGGGGCGTGGGATGAGCAGTTCTTC. Encoded protein: CASSAGLAGAWDEQFF.

This clonotype is judged medium-sized. The chain uses TRBV24-1 and TRBJ2-4; weak D call: TRBD2 (6 bases). CDR1 is KGHDR and CDR2 is SFDVKD in the germline V gene. The V end lost 3 bases, the J end lost 8 bases, and 10 bases lay between the germline ends. The CDR3 covers 13 residues. The CDR3 loop is CATSDGGGYIQYF. As DNA, the CDR3 is TGTGCCACCAGTGATGGTGGAGGGTACATTCAGTACTTC.

This clonotype showed up just a few times. CDR3 nucleotide sequence: TGTGCCAGCAGCTGGGGGGACTACCAATGGGGAGATACGCAGTATTTT. Translated: CASSWGDYQWGDTQYF. The rearrangement joins TRBV7-8 to TRBJ2-3, with 7 nucleotides matching TRBD2. This CDR3 spans 16 amino acids. Germline lookup yields CDR1 SGHVS and CDR2 FQNEAQ. V lost 4 bases, J lost 5 bases, and 12 bases stayed unmatched.

This clonotype ranks as medium-sized. The genes are TRBV7-9 and TRBJ1-5; D not certain. The germline V gene has CDR1 SEHNR and CDR2 FQNEAQ (reference sequence). The V and J ends lost 1 base and 3 bases respectively, with 4 bases between them. The CDR3 covers 13 residues. The CDR3 loop is CASSLGNNQPQHF. The CDR3 DNA follows: TGTGCCAGCAGCTTAGGGAACAATCAGCCCCAGCATTTT.

This chain joins TRBV6-5 and TRBJ1-1, with D possibly being TRBD1 (6 bases). The CDR3 length is 12 residues. The germline CDR1 and CDR2 sequences are MNHEY and SVGAGI. Trimming removed 4 bases from V and 7 bases from J, with 10 bases in between. CDR3 DNA: TGTGCCAGCAGTTCAAGGACAGATGAAGCTTTCTTT. Its translation: CASSSRTDEAFF.

This clonotype was counted only a few times. This rearrangement joins TRBV4-1 to TRBJ2-5; TRBD1 matches at 7 bases. This CDR3 has 16 amino acids. V shed 3 bases and J 4 bases; nucleotides not matched to a gene: 11. Germline V gene data show CDR1 as MGHRA and CDR2 as YSYEKL. CDR3 DNA sequence: TGCGCCAGCAGCCAGACCCCCGAGGGGACAGCAGAGACCCAGTACTTC. Its translation is CASSQTPEGTAETQYF.

This clonotype was detected ten times or more. The chain joins TRBV28 to TRBJ2-5; D is undetermined. V was clipped by 6 bases and J by 4 bases, with 24 bases between them. There are 17 residues in the CDR3. Germline V gives CDR1 MDHEN, CDR2 SYDVKM. The CDR3 bases are TGTGCCAGCAGCCATAACAGTGCCGGGCCCCTCGGAGAGACCCAGTACTTC. Protein sequence: CASSHNSAGPLGETQYF.